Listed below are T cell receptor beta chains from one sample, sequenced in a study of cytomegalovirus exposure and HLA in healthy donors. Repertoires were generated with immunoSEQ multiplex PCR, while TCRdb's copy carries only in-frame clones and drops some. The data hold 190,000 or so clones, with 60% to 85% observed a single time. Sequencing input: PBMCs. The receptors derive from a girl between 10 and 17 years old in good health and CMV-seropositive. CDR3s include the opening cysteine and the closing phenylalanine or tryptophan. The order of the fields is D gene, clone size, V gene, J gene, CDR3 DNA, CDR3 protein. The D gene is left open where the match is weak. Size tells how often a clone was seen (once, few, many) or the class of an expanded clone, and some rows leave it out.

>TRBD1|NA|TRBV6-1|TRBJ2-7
TGTGCCAGCAGCATCGGGACAGCCTCCTACGAGCAGTACTTC
CASSIGTASYEQYF
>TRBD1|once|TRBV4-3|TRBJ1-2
TGCGCCAGCAGCCAAGAAGGCAGGGGGGATGGCTACACCTTC
CASSQEGRGDGYTF
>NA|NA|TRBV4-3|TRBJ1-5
TGCGCCAGCAGCCAAGATCCCCCAGGGTCTAGCAATCAGCCCCAGCATTTT
CASSQDPPGSSNQPQHF
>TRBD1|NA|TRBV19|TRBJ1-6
TGTGCCAGTAGTACACAGGGGGGAAATTCACCCCTCCACTTT
CASSTQGGNSPLHF
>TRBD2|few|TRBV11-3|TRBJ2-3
TGTGCCAGCAGCCCAACGGCTAGCGGGGGGGCGATACAGCTTACGCAGTATTTT
CASSPTASGGAIQLTQYF
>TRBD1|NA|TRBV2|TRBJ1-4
TGTGCCAGCTGGGACAGGGGGCCCTCTAATGAAAAACTGTTTTTT
CASWDRGPSNEKLFF
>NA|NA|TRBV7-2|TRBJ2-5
TGTGCCAGCAGCTTAGCGGGCCCCCAAGAGACCCAGTACTTC
CASSLAGPQETQYF
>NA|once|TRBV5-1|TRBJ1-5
TGCGCCAGCAGCTTGGGTGGGCAGGGTGCTCAGCCCCAGCATTTT
CASSLGGQGAQPQHF
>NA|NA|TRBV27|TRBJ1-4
TGTGCCAGCCGCTCGGAGACCCACGAAAAACTGTTTTTT
CASRSETHEKLFF
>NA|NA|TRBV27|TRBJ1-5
TGTGCCAGCAACGATAGGTGGGGAGATCAGCCCCAGCATTTT
CASNDRWGDQPQHF
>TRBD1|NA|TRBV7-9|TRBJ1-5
TGTGCCAGCAGCTCACAGGGGGCAGGTCAGCCCCAGCATTTT
CASSSQGAGQPQHF
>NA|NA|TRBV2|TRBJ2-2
TGTGCCAGCAGGACAGAAAACACCGGGGAGCTGTTTTTT
CASRTENTGELFF
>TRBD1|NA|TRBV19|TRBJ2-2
TGTGCCAGTAGGGGCCGGGACAGGGTTACCGGGGAGCTGTTTTTT
CASRGRDRVTGELFF
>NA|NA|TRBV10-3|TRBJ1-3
TGTGCCATCAGTGATCAGGGTGGGACTGGAAACACCATATATTTT
CAISDQGGTGNTIYF
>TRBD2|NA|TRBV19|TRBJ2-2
TGTGCCAGTAGTGGGGGGGGATACACCGGGGAGCTGTTTTTT
CASSGGGYTGELFF
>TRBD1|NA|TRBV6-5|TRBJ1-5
TGTGCCAGCAGAACAGGGGTCCTGAGCAATCAGCCCCAGCATTTT
CASRTGVLSNQPQHF
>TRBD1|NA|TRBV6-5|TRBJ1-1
TGTGCCAGCAGGAAAACCGGGACAGGGGATGAAGCTTTCTTT
CASRKTGTGDEAFF
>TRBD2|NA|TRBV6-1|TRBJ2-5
TGTGCCAGCAGTGAAGCGGCGGGGGGGCGGGAGACCCAGTACTTC
CASSEAAGGRETQYF
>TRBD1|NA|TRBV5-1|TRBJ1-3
TGCGCCAGCAGCTTGGCCGGGACAGTCGTTGGAAACACCATATATTTT
CASSLAGTVVGNTIYF